This entry features one TCR beta chain sequence. Its antigen is unknown. This sample stems from a study of vaccination and CD4 T cells after COVID-19. Study background: Two of the convalescents were Hispanic, and the group consisted of six males and four females.

Treatment denoted: approximately 9-day PBMC culture with coronavirus spike peptide pools or control peptides (ViraFEST assay). Peptide-pool expansion of antigen-specific T cells preceded TCR sequencing in ViraFEST. Following a culture period (more than 9 days), negative selection was used to isolate CD4+ T cells. The CDR3 covers 15 residues. Germline lookup yields CDR1 LNHDA and CDR2 SQIVND (reference sequence). Deletions cut 7 bases from V and 5 bases from J, with 20 bases between. Study findings and constraints: This study had few convalescent patients and no early post-infection samples.

Scientists ran DNA taken from cultured CD4+ T cells through the Oncomine TCR Beta short-read assay for sequencing. Each CDR3 protein is one row after TCRdb ran MiXCR on the PCR reads. The table has some 20,000 distinct CDR3 sequences, 44% seen once. The chain has TRBV19 and TRBJ1-1, with D hard to call. The sequence came from a human donor who had recovered from COVID-19. Specimen: CD4+ T cells from blood, cultured in vitro, collected before SARS-CoV-2 vaccination. The CDR3 loop is CASIHSGMKRTEAFF. In DNA, the CDR3 is TGTGCCAGTATCCACTCTGGGATGAAGAGGACTGAAGCTTTCTTT.